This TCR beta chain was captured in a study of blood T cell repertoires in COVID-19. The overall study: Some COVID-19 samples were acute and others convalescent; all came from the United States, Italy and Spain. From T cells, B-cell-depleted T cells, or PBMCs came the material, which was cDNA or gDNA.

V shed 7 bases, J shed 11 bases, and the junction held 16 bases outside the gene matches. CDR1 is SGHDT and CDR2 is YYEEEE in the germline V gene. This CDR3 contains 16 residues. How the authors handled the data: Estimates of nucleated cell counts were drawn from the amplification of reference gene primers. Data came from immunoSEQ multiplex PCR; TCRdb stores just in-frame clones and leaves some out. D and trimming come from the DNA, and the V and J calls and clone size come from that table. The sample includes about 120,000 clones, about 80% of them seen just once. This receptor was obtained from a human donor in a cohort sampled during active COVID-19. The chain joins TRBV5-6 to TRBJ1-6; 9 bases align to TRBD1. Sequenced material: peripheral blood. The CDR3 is CASVDPGGQGSPPLHF. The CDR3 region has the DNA TGTGCCAGCGTTGATCCAGGGGGACAGGGATCCCCACCCCTCCACTTT.